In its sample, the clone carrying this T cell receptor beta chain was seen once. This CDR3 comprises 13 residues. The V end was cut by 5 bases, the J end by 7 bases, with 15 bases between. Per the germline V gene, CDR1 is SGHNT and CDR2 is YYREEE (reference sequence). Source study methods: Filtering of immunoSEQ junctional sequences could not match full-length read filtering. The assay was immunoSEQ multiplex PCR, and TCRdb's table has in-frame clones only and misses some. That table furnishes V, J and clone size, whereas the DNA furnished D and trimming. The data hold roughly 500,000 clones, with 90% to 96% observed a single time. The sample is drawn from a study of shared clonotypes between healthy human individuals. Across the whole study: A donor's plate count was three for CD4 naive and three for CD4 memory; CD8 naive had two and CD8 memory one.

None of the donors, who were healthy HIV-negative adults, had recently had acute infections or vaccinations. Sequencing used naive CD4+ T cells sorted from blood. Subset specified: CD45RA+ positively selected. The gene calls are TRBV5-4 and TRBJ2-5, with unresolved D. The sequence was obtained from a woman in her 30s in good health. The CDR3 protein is CASSPTGLGTQYF. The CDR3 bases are TGTGCCAGCAGTCCGACGGGCCTCGGGACCCAGTACTTC.